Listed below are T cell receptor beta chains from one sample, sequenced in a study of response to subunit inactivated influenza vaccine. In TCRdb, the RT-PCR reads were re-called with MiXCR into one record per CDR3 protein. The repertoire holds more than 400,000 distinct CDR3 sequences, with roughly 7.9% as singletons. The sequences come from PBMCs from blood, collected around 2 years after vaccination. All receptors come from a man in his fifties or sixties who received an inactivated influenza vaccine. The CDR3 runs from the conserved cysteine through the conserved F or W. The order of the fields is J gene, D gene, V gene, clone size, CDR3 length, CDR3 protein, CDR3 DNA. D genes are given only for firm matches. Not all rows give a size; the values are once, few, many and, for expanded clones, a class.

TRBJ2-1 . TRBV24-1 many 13 CATSDFQADEQFF TGTGCCACCAGTGATTTTCAAGCCGATGAGCAGTTCTTC
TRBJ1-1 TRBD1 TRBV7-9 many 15 CASSSPRTGNTEAFF TGTGCCAGCAGCTCACCCCGGACAGGGAACACTGAAGCTTTCTTT
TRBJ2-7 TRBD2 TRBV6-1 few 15 CASSGPTSGTGEQYF TGTGCCAGCAGTGGCCCGACTAGCGGGACTGGTGAGCAGTACTTC
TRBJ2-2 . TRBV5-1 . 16 CASREGTATNTGELFF TGCGCCAGCAGGGAGGGGACGGCAACGAACACCGGGGAGCTGTTTTTT
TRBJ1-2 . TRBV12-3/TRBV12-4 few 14 CASSFNFLPYGYTF TGTGCCAGCAGTTTTAACTTCCTCCCCTATGGCTACACCTTC
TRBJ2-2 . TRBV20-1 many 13 CSARRNLAGELFF TGCAGTGCTAGACGTAACTTGGCCGGGGAGCTGTTTTTT
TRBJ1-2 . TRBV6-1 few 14 CASRLTGSNYGYTF TGTGCCAGCAGACTGACAGGTTCGAACTATGGCTACACCTTC
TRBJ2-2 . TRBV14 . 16 CASSHWDRANTGELFF TGTGCCAGCAGCCATTGGGACCGCGCGAACACCGGGGAGCTGTTTTTT
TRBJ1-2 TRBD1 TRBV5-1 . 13 CASSERQGDGYTF TGCGCCAGCAGCGAGAGACAGGGGGACGGCTACACCTTC
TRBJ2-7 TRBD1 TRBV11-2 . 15 CASSPGQGIFHEQYF TGTGCCAGCAGCCCAGGACAGGGAATATTCCACGAGCAGTACTTC
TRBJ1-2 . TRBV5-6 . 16 CASSLANGGTNYGYTF TGTGCCAGCAGCTTGGCCAATGGGGGGACTAACTATGGCTACACCTTC
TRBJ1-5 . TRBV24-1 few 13 CATSDSDNQPQHF TGTGCCACCAGTGATTCTGACAATCAGCCCCAGCATTTT
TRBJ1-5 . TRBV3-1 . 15 CASSQVWGAGQPQHF TGTGCCAGCAGCCAAGTTTGGGGGGCAGGTCAGCCCCAGCATTTT
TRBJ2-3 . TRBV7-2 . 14 CASSLDSTTDTQYF TGTGCCAGCAGCTTAGACAGCACCACAGATACGCAGTATTTT
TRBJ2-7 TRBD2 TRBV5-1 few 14 CASSATSGKYEQYF TGCGCCAGCAGCGCCACTAGCGGGAAGTACGAGCAGTACTTC
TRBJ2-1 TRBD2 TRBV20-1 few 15 CSARGASGVYNEQFF TGCAGTGCTAGAGGAGCTAGCGGGGTGTACAATGAGCAGTTCTTC
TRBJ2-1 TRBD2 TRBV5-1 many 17 CASRGLAGPQKYNEQFF TGCGCCAGCAGAGGCCTAGCGGGGCCACAGAAATACAATGAGCAGTTCTTC
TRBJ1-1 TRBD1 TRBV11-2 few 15 CASSSKGQGSIEAFF TGTGCCAGCAGCTCTAAAGGACAGGGGAGTATTGAAGCTTTCTTT
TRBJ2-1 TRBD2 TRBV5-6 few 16 CASSPFLAGNYNEQFF TGTGCCAGCAGCCCCTTTCTAGCGGGAAACTACAATGAGCAGTTCTTC
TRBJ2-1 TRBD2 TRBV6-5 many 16 CASSSSTSGRSNEQFF TGTGCCAGCAGTTCCTCGACTAGCGGGAGATCTAATGAGCAGTTCTTC
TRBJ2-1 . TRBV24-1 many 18 CATSDRVGGTSSYNEQFF TGTGCCACCAGTGACAGGGTGGGCGGGACGAGCTCCTACAATGAGCAGTTCTTC
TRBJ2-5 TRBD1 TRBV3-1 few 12 CASSPGQGARGF TGTGCCAGCAGCCCGGGACAGGGGGCGCGGGGCTTC
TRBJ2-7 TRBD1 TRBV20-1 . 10 CSAYRGEQYF TGCAGTGCTTACAGGGGCGAGCAGTACTTC
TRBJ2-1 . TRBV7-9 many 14 CASSLAGVGDEQFF TGTGCCAGCAGCTTAGCGGGAGTGGGCGATGAGCAGTTCTTC
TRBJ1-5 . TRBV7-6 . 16 CASSLGRAGVGQPQHF TGTGCCAGCAGCTTAGGAAGGGCAGGGGTGGGTCAGCCCCAGCATTTT
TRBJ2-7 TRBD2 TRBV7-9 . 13 CASSSGREWEQYF TGTGCCAGCAGCTCCGGGAGGGAGTGGGAGCAGTACTTC
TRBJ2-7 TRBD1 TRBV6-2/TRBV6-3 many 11 CASTTGGEQYF TGTGCCAGCACGACAGGGGGCGAGCAGTACTTC